Shown below are 27 T cell receptor beta chains from a single sample sequenced in a study of beta chain features in type 1 diabetes. Expressed TCRB transcripts got sequenced, as all isolated RNA was reverse transcribed. Some clones are missing from TCRdb's copy, which holds only in-frame ones; the method was immunoSEQ multiplex PCR. The sample includes roughly 370,000 clones, around 13% of them seen just once. The sample comprised naive CD4+ T cells from blood. The receptors were sampled from a man in his thirties or forties in good health.

This clone was counted between two and nine times. V and J are TRBV18 and TRBJ1-2, with 8 bases that match TRBD1. CDR3 length: 13 amino acids. V was clipped by 5 bases and J by 4 bases; unmatched bases: 3. CDR1 and CDR2 from the germline V gene are KGHSH and LQKENI. This CDR3 is CASSEDRAYGYTF. The DNA of the CDR3 is TGTGCCAGCTCAGAGGACAGGGCCTATGGCTACACCTTC.

The chain links TRBV4-3 to TRBJ2-2; D is unresolved. Per the germline V gene, CDR1 is LGHNA and CDR2 is YSLEER. The V end lost 0 bases, the J end lost 6 bases, and 5 bases lay between the germline ends. The CDR3 is 13 residues long. The DNA of the CDR3 is TGCGCCAGCAGCCAAGACCTTTCCGGGGAGCTGTTTTTT. This encodes CASSQDLSGELFF.

The chain links TRBV20-1 to TRBJ2-5; D ambiguous. The V end lost 6 bases, the J end lost 10 bases, and 15 bases lay between the germline ends. The CDR3 loop spans 11 amino acids. Germline V gene data show CDR1 as DFQATT and CDR2 as SNEGSKA (reference sequence). CDR3 residues: CSASLAGDQYF. Here the CDR3 DNA reads TGCAGTGCGAGCCTTGCTGGGGACCAGTACTTC.

J is TRBJ1-1 and V is TRBV29-1; D remains ambiguous. Per germline, CDR1 SQVTM and CDR2 ANQGSEA. Deletions cut 7 bases from V and 1 base from J, with 10 bases between. There are 12 residues in the CDR3. CDR3 amino acids: CSGKEPNTEAFF. In DNA form, the CDR3 reads TGCAGCGGGAAGGAGCCGAACACTGAAGCTTTCTTT.

This clone has only a few counts. The chain employs TRBV6-5 and TRBJ2-7; 7 bases align to TRBD1. From germline, CDR1 is MNHEY and CDR2 SVGAGI. CDR3 size: 15 residues. The junction had 15 bases not matched to a gene; V was cut back by 6 bases and J by 7 bases. This CDR3 is CASRRYFDRAEEQYV. In DNA, the CDR3 is TGTGCCAGCAGAAGATACTTCGACAGGGCGGAGGAGCAGTACGTC.

This clone occurred a few times. The genes are TRBV5-1 and TRBJ2-7; 7 bases are a match to TRBD1. This CDR3 spans 17 amino acids. With 1 base clipped from V and 0 bases from J, the junction kept 10 bases outside the gene matches. The germline V gene encodes CDR1 SGHRS and CDR2 YFSETQ. The CDR3 reads CASSLNYLPGGSYEQYF. In DNA, the CDR3 is TGCGCCAGCAGCTTGAATTATTTGCCAGGGGGCTCCTACGAGCAGTACTTC.

The chain carries TRBV30 and TRBJ2-1; D call uncertain. Trimming shortened V by 5 bases and J by 10 bases, and 12 bases separated the two germline ends. Germline lookup yields CDR1 GTSNPN and CDR2 SVGIG (reference sequence). The CDR3 is 11 amino acids. This CDR3 reads CAWARRTEQFF. The CDR3 nucleotides read TGTGCCTGGGCCCGACGGACCGAGCAGTTCTTC.

This clone appeared a few times. V gene TRBV20-1 combines with J gene TRBJ2-5; unclear D gene. CDR1 and CDR2 (germline): DFQATT, SNEGSKA (reference sequence). Between the trimmed V and J ends, which lost 5 bases and 7 bases, there was a span of 8 bases. CDR3 length: 10 residues. CDR3 protein: CSAALGTQYF. The CDR3 nucleotides read TGCAGTGCTGCATTGGGGACCCAGTACTTC.

The chain joins TRBV7-2 to TRBJ2-6; a possible D gene is TRBD1 (6 bases). Germline V gene lookup returns CDR1 SGHTA and CDR2 FQGNSA. Trimming took off 5 bases at V and 6 bases at J, with 11 bases between the two ends. This CDR3 has 14 residues. CDR3 sequence (DNA): TGTGCCAGCAGCACAAGGGGGAAGGCCAACGTCCTGACTTTC. Encoded protein: CASSTRGKANVLTF.

This clone was counted a few times. The genes are TRBV5-1 and TRBJ1-1; D may be TRBD1 (5 bases). V was shortened by 0 bases and J by 2 bases, with 8 bases between the two germline ends. The CDR3 is made up of 14 amino acids. Germline V gives CDR1 SGHRS, CDR2 YFSETQ. The CDR3 loop reads CASSLVGGNTEAFF. CDR3 in DNA: TGCGCCAGCAGCTTGGTTGGGGGAAACACTGAAGCTTTCTTT.

This chain links TRBV6-1 with TRBJ1-4; D is unclear. CDR3 size: 11 residues. Trimming took off 7 bases at V and 10 bases at J, with 10 bases between the two ends. Germline V gene sequence: CDR1 MNHNS, CDR2 SASEGT. Written as DNA, the CDR3 is TGTGCCAGCACAGGAAGAGGAAAACTGTTTTTT. It yields the protein CASTGRGKLFF.

The V gene is TRBV7-2, the J gene TRBJ2-3; D gene unclear. The CDR3 length is 16 residues. Germline values: CDR1 SGHTA, CDR2 FQGNSA. V was pared by 0 bases and J by 3 bases, with 13 bases between. CDR3: CASSLAGAARTDTQYF. The CDR3 DNA is TGTGCCAGCAGCTTAGCTGGCGCGGCTCGAACAGATACGCAGTATTTT.

The chain couples TRBV7-2 to TRBJ1-1; D gene ambiguous. Germline V lookup: CDR1 SGHTA, CDR2 FQGNSA. This CDR3 has 14 residues. The V end was cut by 7 bases, the J end by 0 bases, with 12 bases between. CDR3 sequence (DNA): TGTGCCAGCACGAAATCTGAGATGAACACTGAAGCTTTCTTT. Amino acids: CASTKSEMNTEAFF.

This clone turned up a few times. J is TRBJ2-7 and V is TRBV7-2; 7 nucleotides line up with TRBD2. J was trimmed by 3 bases and V by 0 bases; bases with no gene match: 11. Germline V gives CDR1 SGHTA, CDR2 FQGNSA. The CDR3 runs 17 residues. The CDR3 nucleotides are TGTGCCAGCAGCTTAGCAGTTTGGGGGACTATCGACTACGAGCAGTACTTC. Amino acid sequence: CASSLAVWGTIDYEQYF.

The chain carries TRBV18 and TRBJ2-7; D not certain. V lost 4 bases to trimming and J lost 7 bases, with 8 bases between them. CDR3 length equals 11 residues. Germline CDR1 is KGHSH and CDR2 is LQKENI. The CDR3 DNA reads TGTGCCAGCTCACTCGCTGGGGAGCAGTACGTC. This translates into CASSLAGEQYV.

Remarks on this clone: The sample carries other DNA sequences with the same CDR3. This sequence joins TRBV30 and TRBJ1-2; 9 positions agree with TRBD1. CDR1 GTSNPN and CDR2 SVGIG come from the germline V gene (reference sequence). Trimming took 3 bases from V and 5 from J; bases not matched to a gene: 4. This CDR3 contains 13 residues. Here the CDR3 DNA reads TGTGCCTGGAGCCCGGGACAGGGATATGGCTACACCTTC. Translating it yields CAWSPGQGYGYTF.

The rearrangement joins TRBV7-2 to TRBJ2-3, with D unresolved. The CDR3 has 16 amino acids. V was trimmed by 5 bases and J by 1 base, leaving 16 bases between them. CDR1 is SGHTA, CDR2 FQGNSA, per germline. The CDR3 sequence: CASSPLPVGGTDTQYF. The CDR3, as DNA: TGTGCCAGCAGCCCCCTCCCCGTGGGCGGCACAGATACGCAGTATTTT.

The V call is TRBV4-1, the J call TRBJ2-1; 10 bases match TRBD2. Germline V gives CDR1 MGHRA, CDR2 YSYEKL. This CDR3 region has 15 residues. With V trimmed by 0 bases and J by 7 bases, 3 bases remained unmatched. CDR3 DNA sequence: TGCGCCAGCAGCCAAGAGGGACTAGCGAGAAATGAGCAGTTCTTC. Translating gives CASSQEGLARNEQFF.

This chain uses TRBV29-1 with TRBJ1-1; no firm D call. V was shortened by 7 bases and J by 4 bases, with 16 bases between the two germline ends. Germline V gives CDR1 SQVTM, CDR2 ANQGSEA. This CDR3 has 13 amino acids. CDR3 loop: CSASSTVGTEAFF. CDR3 bases: TGCAGCGCTTCTAGTACCGTCGGCACTGAAGCTTTCTTT.

This clone showed up just a few times. The chain uses TRBV5-4 and TRBJ2-5; 7 bases align to TRBD2. The CDR3 is 13 amino acids. The germline gives CDR1 SGHNT, CDR2 YYREEE (reference sequence). V lost 4 bases and J lost 3; bases outside the gene matches: 3. DNA of the CDR3: TGTGCCAGCAGCGTTGGGACTAAAGAGACCCAGTACTTC. It translates to CASSVGTKETQYF.

V is TRBV30 and J is TRBJ1-1; D uncertain. This CDR3 has 14 residues. Germline CDR1 is GTSNPN and CDR2 is SVGIG (reference sequence). V was clipped by 3 bases and J by 11 bases, with 22 bases between them. CDR3 amino acids: CAWSRGLLGIGAFF. CDR3 nucleotides: TGTGCCTGGAGCAGAGGGTTGTTAGGGATTGGGGCTTTCTTT.

This clone has only a few counts. The chain joins TRBV30 to TRBJ1-5; a weak D match, TRBD1 (5 bases). Germline-derived CDR1 and CDR2 are GTSNPN and SVGIG (reference sequence). V was trimmed by 3 bases and J by 4 bases, leaving 10 bases between them. This CDR3 is 13 amino acids long. The CDR3 sequence: CAWSGGTNQPQHF. DNA for the CDR3: TGTGCCTGGAGCGGGGGGACTAATCAGCCCCAGCATTTT.

This chain connects TRBV30 to TRBJ1-1; the match to TRBD1 covers 7 bases. J gave up 3 bases and V 5 bases, and 9 bases lay outside the gene matches. Germline CDR1 and CDR2: GTSNPN and SVGIG (reference sequence). The CDR3 runs to 14 residues. The chain's CDR3 is CAWGPQTGDTEAFF. The DNA for the CDR3 is TGTGCCTGGGGCCCCCAAACAGGGGACACTGAAGCTTTCTTT.

The J gene is TRBJ2-1, the V gene TRBV7-9; D is perhaps TRBD2 (5 bases). The germline gives CDR1 SEHNR, CDR2 FQNEAQ (reference sequence). Trimming took 1 base from V and 10 from J, leaving 11 bases between them. The CDR3 covers 13 residues. The CDR3 reads CASSLETSGEQFF. The CDR3 DNA follows: TGTGCCAGCAGCTTAGAAACCAGCGGCGAGCAGTTCTTC.

This clone was seen only a few times. The chain couples TRBV7-8 to TRBJ2-3; 12 nucleotides match TRBD2. Per germline, CDR1 SGHVS and CDR2 FQNEAQ. With 6 bases clipped from V and 3 bases from J, the junction kept 4 bases outside the gene matches. This CDR3 is 15 amino acids long. In DNA form, the CDR3 reads TGTGCCAGCAGACGGACTAGCGGGGAGACAGATACGCAGTATTTT. It codes for CASRRTSGETDTQYF. The full variable domain, with the rest looked up from reference TRBV7-8 and TRBJ2-3, is GAGVSQSPRYKVAKRGQDVALRCDPISGHVSLFWYQQALGQGPEFLTYFQNEAQLDKSGLPSDRFFAERPEGSVSTLKIQRTQQEDSAVYLCASRRTSGETDTQYFGPGTRLTVL.

In this sample, this clone turned up a few times. This chain connects TRBV25-1 to TRBJ1-6; no reliable D call. The CDR3 is made up of 14 amino acids. The germline V and J ends were trimmed by 5 bases and 0 bases, with 5 bases remaining between them. The germline CDR1 and CDR2 sequences are MGHDK and SYGVNS. The CDR3 region has the DNA TGTGCCAGCAGTCAGAGCTCCTATAATTCACCCCTCCACTTT. Encoded protein: CASSQSSYNSPLHF.

This clone occurred a few times. J is TRBJ1-6 and V is TRBV2; perhaps TRBD1 as D (6 bases). The CDR3 length is 14 residues. Germline-derived CDR1 and CDR2 are SNHLY and FYNNEI. Trimming stripped 5 bases from V and 5 bases from J, with 10 bases between. This CDR3 reads CASSSGTNNSPLHF. CDR3 coding DNA: TGTGCCAGCAGTTCCGGGACAAATAATTCACCCCTCCACTTT.